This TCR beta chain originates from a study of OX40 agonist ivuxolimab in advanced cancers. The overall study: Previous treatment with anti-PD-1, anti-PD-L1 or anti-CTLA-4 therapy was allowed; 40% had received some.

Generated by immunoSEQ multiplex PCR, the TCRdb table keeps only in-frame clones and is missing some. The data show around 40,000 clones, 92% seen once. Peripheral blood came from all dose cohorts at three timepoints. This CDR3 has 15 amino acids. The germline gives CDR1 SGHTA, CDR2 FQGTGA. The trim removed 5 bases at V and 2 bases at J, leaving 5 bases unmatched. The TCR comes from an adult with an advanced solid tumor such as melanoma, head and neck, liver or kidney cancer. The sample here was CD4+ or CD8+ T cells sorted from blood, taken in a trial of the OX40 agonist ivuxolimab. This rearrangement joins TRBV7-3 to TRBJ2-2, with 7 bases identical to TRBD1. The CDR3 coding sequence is TGTGCCAGCAGCCTCCGACAGGGTAACACCGGGGAGCTGTTTTTT. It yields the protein CASSLRQGNTGELFF.